The clone carrying this T cell receptor (beta chain) was observed at least ten times. Its antigen is as yet unknown. The sample originates from a study of human T cells and chemical hapten exposure. Study-wide points: Positively correlated with patch test score were the counts of PT1 expanded TCRs.

Germline values: CDR1 DFQATT, CDR2 SNEGSKA (reference sequence). This CDR3 contains 13 residues. V lost 5 bases, J lost 5 bases, and 5 bases stayed unmatched. TCRdb called the RACE reads again in MiXCR, with one record for every CDR3 protein. Found here are a few hundred thousand distinct CDR3 sequences, roughly 4.8% of them singletons; the top ten hold 2% to 2.5%. Specified time point: patch test 1, 2 weeks after DPC sensitization. Treatment given: therapeutic diphenylcyclopropenone sensitization with weekly scalp DPC. The J gene is TRBJ1-5, the V gene TRBV20-1; 8 bases agree with TRBD1. This receptor was identified in a woman between 50 and 59 years old with alopecia areata. Some clones in this sample may be carry-over from other donors' samples. This material consisted of whole blood, taken in connection with sensitization to the hapten diphenylcyclopropenone (DPC). DNA of the CDR3: TGCAGTGCTCAGACAGGGGTCCATCAGCCCCAGCATTTT. Translating it yields CSAQTGVHQPQHF.